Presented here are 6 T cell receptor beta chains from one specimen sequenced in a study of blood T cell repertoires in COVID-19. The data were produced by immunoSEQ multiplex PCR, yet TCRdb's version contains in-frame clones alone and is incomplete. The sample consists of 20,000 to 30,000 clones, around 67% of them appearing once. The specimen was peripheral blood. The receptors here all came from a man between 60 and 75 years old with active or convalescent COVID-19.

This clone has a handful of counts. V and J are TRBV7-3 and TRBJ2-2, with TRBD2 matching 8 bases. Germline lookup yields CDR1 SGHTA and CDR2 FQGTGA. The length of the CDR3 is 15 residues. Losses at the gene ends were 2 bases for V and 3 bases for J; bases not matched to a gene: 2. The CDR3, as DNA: TGTGCCAGCAGCTTAGATAGCGGGGACACCGGGGAGCTGTTTTTT. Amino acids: CASSLDSGDTGELFF.

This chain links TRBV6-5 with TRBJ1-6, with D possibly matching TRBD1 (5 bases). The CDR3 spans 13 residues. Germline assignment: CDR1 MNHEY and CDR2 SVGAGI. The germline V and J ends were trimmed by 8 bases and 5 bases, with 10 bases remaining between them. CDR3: CASLTANNSPLHF. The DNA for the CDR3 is TGTGCCAGCTTGACAGCTAATAATTCACCCCTCCACTTT.

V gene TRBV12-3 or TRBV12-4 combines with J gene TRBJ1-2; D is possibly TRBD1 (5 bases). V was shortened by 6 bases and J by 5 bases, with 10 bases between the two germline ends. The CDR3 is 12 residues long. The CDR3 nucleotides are TGTGCCAGCAGCCTAGGGGCTTATGGCTACACCTTC. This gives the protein CASSLGAYGYTF.

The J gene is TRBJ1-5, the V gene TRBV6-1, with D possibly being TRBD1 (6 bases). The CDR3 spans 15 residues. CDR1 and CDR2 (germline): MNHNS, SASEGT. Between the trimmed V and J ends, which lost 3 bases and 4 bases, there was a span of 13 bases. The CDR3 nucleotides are TGTGCCAGCAGTGAGAATACAGGGTGGAATCAGCCCCAGCATTTT. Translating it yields CASSENTGWNQPQHF.

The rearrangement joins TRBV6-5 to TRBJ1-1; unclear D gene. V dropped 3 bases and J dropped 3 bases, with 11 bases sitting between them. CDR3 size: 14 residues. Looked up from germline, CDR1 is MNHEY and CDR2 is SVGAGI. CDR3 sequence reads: CASSYGSIDTEAFF. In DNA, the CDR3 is TGTGCCAGCAGTTATGGGAGCATCGACACTGAAGCTTTCTTT.

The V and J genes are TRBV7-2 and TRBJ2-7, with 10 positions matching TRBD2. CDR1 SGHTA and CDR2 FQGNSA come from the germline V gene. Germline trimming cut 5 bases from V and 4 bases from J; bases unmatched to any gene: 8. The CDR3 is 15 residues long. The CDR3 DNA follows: TGTGCCAGCAGCCCTACTAGCGGGAAGAGGTACGAGCAGTACTTC. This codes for CASSPTSGKRYEQYF. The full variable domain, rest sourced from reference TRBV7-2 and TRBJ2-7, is GAGVSQSPSNKVTEKGKDVELRCDPISGHTALYWYRQSLGQGLEFLIYFQGNSAPDKSGLPSDRFSAERTGGSVSTLTIQRTQQEDSAVYLCASSPTSGKRYEQYFGPGTRLTVT.